This T cell receptor (beta chain) was captured by sequencing in a study of shared T cell receptors in the human thymus. CDR1 and CDR2 from the germline V gene are LGHNA and YSLEER. V shed 0 bases and J 4 bases; nucleotides not matched to a gene: 12. This CDR3 region has 19 residues. TCRdb keeps only in-frame clones here, not all; method: immunoSEQ multiplex PCR. The table includes hundreds of thousands of clones, about 87% detected once. A further study also used this sample, focusing on human thymus T cells. That investigation notes: Related research reported highly overlapping thymic repertoires among unrelated individuals.

The TCR was taken from a boy under two years old with a congenital heart defect. The chain employs TRBV4-3 and TRBJ2-3; TRBD2 agrees at 11 bases. The source material was thymocytes. CDR3 nucleotide sequence: TGCGCCAGCAGCCAAGAGGGGGGTGTTAGCGGGGGGGCAGCAGATACGCAGTATTTT. This sequence encodes CASSQEGGVSGGAADTQYF.